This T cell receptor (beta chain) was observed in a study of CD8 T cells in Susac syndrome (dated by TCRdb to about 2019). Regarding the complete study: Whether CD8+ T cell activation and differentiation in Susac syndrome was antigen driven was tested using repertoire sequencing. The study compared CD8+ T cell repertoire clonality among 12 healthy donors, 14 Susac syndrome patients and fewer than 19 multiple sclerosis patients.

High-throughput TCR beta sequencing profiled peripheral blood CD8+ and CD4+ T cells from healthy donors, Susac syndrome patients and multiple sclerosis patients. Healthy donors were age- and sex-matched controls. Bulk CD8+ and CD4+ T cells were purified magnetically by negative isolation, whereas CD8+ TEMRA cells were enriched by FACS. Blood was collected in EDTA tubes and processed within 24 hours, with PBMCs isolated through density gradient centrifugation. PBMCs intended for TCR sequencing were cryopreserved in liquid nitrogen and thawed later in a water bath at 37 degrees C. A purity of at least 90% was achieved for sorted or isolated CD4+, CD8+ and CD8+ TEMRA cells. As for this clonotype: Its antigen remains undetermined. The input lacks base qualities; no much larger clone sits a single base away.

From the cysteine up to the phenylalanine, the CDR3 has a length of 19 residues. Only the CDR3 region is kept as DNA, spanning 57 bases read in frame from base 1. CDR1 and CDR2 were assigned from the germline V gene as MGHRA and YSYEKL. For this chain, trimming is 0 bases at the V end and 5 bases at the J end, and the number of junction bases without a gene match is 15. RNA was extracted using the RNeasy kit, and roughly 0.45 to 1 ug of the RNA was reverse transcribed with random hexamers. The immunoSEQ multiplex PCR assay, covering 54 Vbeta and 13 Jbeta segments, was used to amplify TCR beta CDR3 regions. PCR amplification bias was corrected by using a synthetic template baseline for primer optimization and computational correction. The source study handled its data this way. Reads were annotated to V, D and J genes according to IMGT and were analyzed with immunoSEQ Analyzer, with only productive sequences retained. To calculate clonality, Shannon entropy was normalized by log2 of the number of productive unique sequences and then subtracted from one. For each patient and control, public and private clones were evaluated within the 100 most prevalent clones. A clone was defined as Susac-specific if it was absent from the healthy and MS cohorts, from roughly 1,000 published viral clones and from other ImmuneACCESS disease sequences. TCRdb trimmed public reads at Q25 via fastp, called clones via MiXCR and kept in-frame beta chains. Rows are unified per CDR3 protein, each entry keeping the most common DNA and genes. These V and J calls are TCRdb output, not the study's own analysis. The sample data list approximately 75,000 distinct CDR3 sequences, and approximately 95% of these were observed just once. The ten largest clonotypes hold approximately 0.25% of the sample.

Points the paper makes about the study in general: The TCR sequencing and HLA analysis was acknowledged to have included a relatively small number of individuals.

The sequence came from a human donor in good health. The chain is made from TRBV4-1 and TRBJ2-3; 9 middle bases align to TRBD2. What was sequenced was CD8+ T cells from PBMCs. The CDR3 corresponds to CASSQDPNYSGGGGDTQYF. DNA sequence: TGCGCCAGCAGCCAAGACCCAAATTATAGCGGGGGCGGTGGAGATACGCAGTATTTT.